This T cell receptor beta chain stems from a study of blood T cell repertoires in COVID-19. Across the whole study: The United States, Italy and Spain provided the acute and convalescent COVID-19 samples.

The repertoire was sequenced with immunoSEQ multiplex PCR; TCRdb's copy has only in-frame clones and lacks some. The sample comprises over 300,000 clones, 85% of which are singletons, and approximately 7.6% rests with the top ten. The CDR3 totals 14 residues. From germline, CDR1 is SGHRS and CDR2 YFSETQ. The ends were cut back, 4 bases at V and 5 bases at J, with 15 bases in the middle. This TCR came from a human donor in a cohort sampled during active COVID-19. J is TRBJ1-2 and V is TRBV5-1, with D maybe TRBD1 (5 bases). The sequencing sample was made of peripheral blood. The CDR3 reads CASSLNGGGYGYTF. CDR3 DNA: TGCGCCAGCAGCCTGAACGGGGGAGGGTATGGCTACACCTTC.